This record covers a single T cell receptor (beta chain). The antigen is unknown. This sample stems from a study of cytomegalovirus exposure and HLA in healthy donors. Findings and caveats of the study: The study dropped some indistinguishable V segments, TRBV6-2 and TRBV6-3 among them. With later analysis, a missense DCLRE1C variant became linked to TCR beta V- and J-gene trimming.

The germline V and J ends were trimmed by 6 bases and 0 bases, with 16 bases remaining between them. CDR1 WNHNN and CDR2 SYGVQD come from the germline V gene (reference sequence). The CDR3 loop spans 16 amino acids. Primers included in the PCR were 60 Vbeta and 13 Jbeta primers. Libraries were prepared by immunoSEQ multiplex PCR; TCRdb keeps only in-frame clonotypes and omits some of them. Of about 130,000 clones listed, about 87% are singletons. The sequence was collected from a woman aged 30 to 39 in good health and CMV-seronegative. The chain recombines TRBV10-1 with TRBJ2-3, with D perhaps matching TRBD1 (6 bases). The sequencing input was PBMCs. The CDR3 here is CASSATPGQSTDTQYF. The CDR3 region has the DNA TGCGCCAGCAGCGCCACCCCGGGACAAAGCACAGATACGCAGTATTTT.